This entry lists 32 T cell receptor beta chains sequenced from one sample in a study of shared clonotypes between healthy human individuals. Sequencing used immunoSEQ multiplex PCR; TCRdb keeps in-frame clones, though not all of them. Here the sample spans approximately 2.3 million clones, just over 90% being singletons. Input material: naive CD4+ T cells from PBMCs. The subset is: CD45RA+ positively selected. The receptors come from a man aged 18 to 35 in good health. Some clones in this sample may be carry-over from other donors' samples.

The V call is TRBV5-1, the J call TRBJ2-5; 8 bases map to TRBD2. Per germline, CDR1 SGHRS and CDR2 YFSETQ. After removal of 0 bases from V and 4 bases from J, the junction contained 8 bases not matched to a gene. The CDR3 has 16 residues. The DNA of the CDR3 is TGCGCCAGCAGCTTGGCCTCTCGGGAGGGCCCAGAGACCCAGTACTTC. Its translation: CASSLASREGPETQYF.

This clone was detected once. This chain joins TRBV30 and TRBJ1-2; tentatively, D is TRBD1 (5 bases). Deletions cut 7 bases from V and 8 bases from J, with 11 bases between. Germline-derived CDR1 and CDR2 are GTSNPN and SVGIG (reference sequence). The CDR3 length is 10 residues. The CDR3 nucleotides read TGTGCCTACACCAGGGTGGGCTACACCTTC. This translates into CAYTRVGYTF.

This chain connects TRBV5-4 to TRBJ2-7; a weak D match, TRBD2 (6 bases). The V end lost 2 bases, the J end lost 2 bases, and 14 bases lay between the germline ends. Germline V CDR1 and CDR2: SGHNT, YYREEE (reference sequence). The CDR3 covers 15 residues. Here the CDR3 DNA reads TGTGCCAGCAGCTTATCCGGGACTGCGACCTACGAGCAGTACTTC. It encodes CASSLSGTATYEQYF.

The J gene is TRBJ1-2, the V gene TRBV19, with TRBD1 matching over 9 bases. After removal of 4 bases from V and 6 bases from J, the junction contained 3 bases not matched to a gene. Germline V gene data show CDR1 as LNHDA and CDR2 as SQIVND (reference sequence). CDR3 length equals 13 residues. CDR3 in DNA: TGTGCCAGTAGTAGAAGGGACAGGGATGGCTACACCTTC. Protein: CASSRRDRDGYTF. The full variable domain, rest sourced from reference TRBV19 and TRBJ1-2, is DGGITQSPKYLFRKEGQNVTLSCEQNLNHDAMYWYRQDPGQGLRLIYYSQIVNDFQKGDIAEGYSVSREKKESFPLTVTSAQKNPTAFYLCASSRRDRDGYTFGSGTRLTVV.

This clone was seen just once. The chain combines TRBV14 with TRBJ1-4, with D possibly being TRBD1 (6 bases). Trimming removed 7 bases at V and 8 bases at J, with 17 bases between. The CDR3 contains 14 residues. Germline CDR1 is SGHDN and CDR2 is FVKESK. DNA for the CDR3: TGTGCCAGCACCTTTGGGGGCTCTGGAGAAAAACTGTTTTTT. Its protein is CASTFGGSGEKLFF.

This clone was detected only a few times. Other DNA sequences in the same sample also yield this CDR3. The chain is built from TRBV5-1 and TRBJ1-1; D is uncertain. Deletions cut 0 bases from V and 1 base from J, with 7 bases between. CDR1 and CDR2 (germline): SGHRS, YFSETQ. The CDR3 is 14 residues long. The DNA for the CDR3 is TGCGCCAGCAGCTTGGGGACGGCGAACACTGAAGCTTTCTTT. Its protein is CASSLGTANTEAFF.

The V gene is TRBV7-3, the J gene TRBJ2-3, with 8 bases identical to TRBD1. The CDR3 is made up of 14 amino acids. Germline V gene lookup returns CDR1 SGHTA and CDR2 FQGTGA. The V gene end was trimmed by 3 bases and the J gene end by 10 bases; junction bases not matched to a gene: 9. The CDR3 DNA follows: TGTGCCAGCAGCTTTGGGACAGGCGGAGTGGCGCAGTATTTT. It specifies CASSFGTGGVAQYF.

This clone was detected only once. The chain employs TRBV4-1 and TRBJ2-1; tentatively, D is TRBD2 (5 bases). V was pared by 1 base and J by 14 bases, with 21 bases between. This CDR3 contains 15 residues. Germline V gives CDR1 MGHRA, CDR2 YSYEKL. DNA of the CDR3: TGCGCCAGCAGCCAAGCACCCGGGATCCGAGGTCACGAGTTCTTC. Its protein is CASSQAPGIRGHEFF.

The chain is built from TRBV29-1 and TRBJ2-5; D gene uncertain. The DNA end is more similar to TRBJ2-7, so the J call may be wrong. The CDR3 extends over 11 amino acids. CDR1 SQVTM and CDR2 ANQGSEA come from the germline V gene. The CDR3 loop is CSVGPGNEQYF. The DNA for the CDR3 is TGCAGCGTTGGTCCCGGAAACGAGCAGTACTTC.

CDR3 protein: CASRLGGRNTEAFF. In DNA form, the CDR3 reads TGTGCCAGCAGACTAGGGGGACGGAACACTGAAGCTTTCTTT. The genes are TRBV28 and TRBJ1-1, with D possibly TRBD1 on 6 matching bases. CDR3 size: 14 residues. Germline lookup yields CDR1 MDHEN and CDR2 SYDVKM. Trimming removed 6 bases at V and 1 base at J, with 12 bases between.

Note on this clone: The sample contains more than one DNA sequence encoding this CDR3. J is TRBJ2-5 and V is TRBV28; 7 bases fit TRBD1. CDR1 is MDHEN and CDR2 is SYDVKM in the germline V gene. The CDR3 loop spans 14 amino acids. Trimming removed 5 bases from V and 1 base from J; junction bases left unmatched: 4. CDR3 nucleotides: TGTGCCAGCAGTCCTGGACAGGTCCAAGAGACCCAGTACTTC. This translates into CASSPGQVQETQYF.

In its sample, this clone was seen once. The genes are TRBV28 and TRBJ1-2; TRBD1 agrees at 9 bases. CDR1 and CDR2 (germline): MDHEN, SYDVKM. The V segment lost 3 bases and the J segment 6 bases; nucleotides outside the gene matches: 5. The CDR3 covers 14 residues. The CDR3 DNA follows: TGTGCCAGCAGTTTTGGGGACAGGGTTAATGGCTACACCTTC. Protein product: CASSFGDRVNGYTF.

The chain is built from TRBV6-5 and TRBJ2-7; TRBD1 agrees at 9 bases. The CDR3 is 14 residues long. Trimming took 7 bases from V and 4 from J; bases not matched to a gene: 8. Germline V lookup: CDR1 MNHEY, CDR2 SVGAGI. The CDR3 sequence: CASKRTGAAYEQYF. CDR3 DNA: TGTGCCAGCAAAAGGACAGGGGCGGCATACGAGCAGTACTTC.

The chain has TRBV27 and TRBJ2-7; D ambiguous. CDR3 length: 13 residues. Germline CDR1 and CDR2: MNHEY and SMNVEV (reference sequence). V dropped 2 bases and J dropped 5 bases, with 10 bases sitting between them. Here the CDR3 reads CASSLLSHHEQYF. The CDR3, as DNA: TGTGCCAGCAGTTTACTGTCGCACCACGAGCAGTACTTC.

The genes are TRBV27 and TRBJ2-5; no clear D gene. This CDR3 is 13 amino acids long. Between the trimmed V and J ends, which lost 4 bases and 7 bases, there was a span of 13 bases. Germline-derived CDR1 and CDR2 are MNHEY and SMNVEV (reference sequence). The CDR3 sequence is CASSSARVGTQYF. CDR3 nucleotides: TGTGCCAGCAGTTCAGCCCGGGTCGGGACCCAGTACTTC.

The chain joins TRBV21-1 to TRBJ1-1; no check of the table's D call, TRBD1, against the DNA was made. TRBV21-1 is reported as a pseudogene. CDR3 length equals 14 residues. CDR3 sequence reads: CASTPRGSNTEAFF. The CDR3 nucleotides are TGTGCCAGCACCCCTAGGGGCTCGAACACTGAAGCTTTCTTT.

The rearrangement uses TRBV21-1 and TRBJ2-2. TRBV21-1 is listed as a pseudogene. The CDR3 is made up of 12 amino acids. CDR3 nucleotides: TGTGCCAGCAGATTAGGGAACGGGGAGCTGTTTTTT. Protein: CASRLGNGELFF.

In its sample, this clone was seen a few times. The chain joins TRBV9 to TRBJ2-1; D unresolved. Trimming pared 1 base from V and 3 bases from J, leaving 5 bases between. The germline V gene has CDR1 SGDLS and CDR2 YYNGEE. The CDR3 length is 13 residues. CDR3 nucleotides: TGTGCCAGCAGCGTACAAGACTACAATGAGCAGTTCTTC. As protein: CASSVQDYNEQFF.

In DNA, the CDR3 is TGTGCCAGCAGCCCGGTCGGACAGGCCGCTTTTTCCTACAATGAGCAGTTCTTC. Protein product: CASSPVGQAAFSYNEQFF. The chain has TRBV7-9 and TRBJ2-1, with 7 bases aligning to TRBD1. This CDR3 region has 18 residues. Germline assignment: CDR1 SEHNR and CDR2 FQNEAQ (reference sequence). V gave up 5 bases and J gave up 1 base; unmatched junction bases: 14.

The chain carries TRBV28 and TRBJ2-2; TRBD1 aligns across 10 bases. Germline CDR1 MDHEN, CDR2 SYDVKM. The CDR3 totals 16 residues. V shed 6 bases and J 5 bases; nucleotides not matched to a gene: 9. CDR3 DNA: TGTGCCAGCAGCCGACGGACAGGGGGATGGACCGGGGAGCTGTTTTTT. Its protein is CASSRRTGGWTGELFF.

The DNA of the CDR3 is TGTGCCAGCAGTCGACGAGCGGGAGTCCCAGAGACCCAGTACTTC. Translation gives CASSRRAGVPETQYF. J is TRBJ2-5 and V is TRBV28; 8 positions agree with TRBD2. J was trimmed by 4 bases and V by 5 bases; bases with no gene match: 9. Germline CDR1 reads MDHEN; CDR2 reads SYDVKM. The CDR3 length is 15 residues.

This sequence joins TRBV28 and TRBJ2-6; either TRBD1 or TRBD2 may fit D (5 bases each). Germline values: CDR1 MDHEN, CDR2 SYDVKM. The CDR3 is 17 amino acids. Trimming took 6 bases from V and 0 from J, leaving 15 bases between them. The CDR3: CASSQWDVRSGANVLTF. Here the CDR3 DNA reads TGTGCCAGCAGCCAATGGGACGTGCGCTCTGGGGCCAACGTCCTGACTTTC.

The chain carries TRBV9 and TRBJ1-4; D remains ambiguous. Germline V gene sequence: CDR1 SGDLS, CDR2 YYNGEE. The CDR3 is 14 residues long. The V gene lost 3 bases and the J gene lost 4 bases, with 10 bases spanning the gap. This CDR3 is CASSAGLFNEKLFF. CDR3 nucleotides: TGTGCCAGCAGCGCCGGGTTATTTAATGAAAAACTGTTTTTT.

The chain is built from TRBV25-1 and TRBJ1-1; 7 bases fit TRBD1. V shed 3 bases, J shed 0 bases, and the junction held 4 bases outside the gene matches. Germline CDR1 MGHDK, CDR2 SYGVNS. This CDR3 comprises 15 residues. CDR3 sequence: CASSDRQGMNTEAFF. CDR3 sequence (DNA): TGTGCCAGCAGTGACCGACAGGGCATGAACACTGAAGCTTTCTTT.

The chain is built from TRBV7-2 and TRBJ1-6; D is unclear. CDR3 length: 12 residues. The germline V gene encodes CDR1 SGHTA and CDR2 FQGNSA. V lost 2 bases and J 7 bases, leaving 3 bases between the germline ends. DNA for the CDR3: TGTGCCAGCAGCTTATTAAATTCACCCCTCCACTTT. Protein: CASSLLNSPLHF.

The rearrangement links TRBV6-1 to TRBJ1-5; D is unclear. The CDR3 runs 13 residues. CDR1 and CDR2 (germline): MNHNS, SASEGT. The germline V and J ends were trimmed by 6 bases and 6 bases, with 12 bases remaining between them. Here the CDR3 reads CASSGEGGQPQHF. For the CDR3, the DNA is TGTGCCAGCAGCGGGGAAGGTGGTCAGCCCCAGCATTTT.

Worth noting for this clone: This CDR3 is also generated by other DNA sequences in the sample. The gene calls are TRBV11-3 and TRBJ2-5, with 7 nucleotides matching TRBD1. CDR1 is SGHNT and CDR2 is YENEEA in the germline V gene. There are 13 residues in the CDR3. V lost 6 bases, J lost 1 base, and 2 bases stayed unmatched. Here the CDR3 DNA reads TGTGCCAGCAGTCGACAGGGCCAAGAGACCCAGTACTTC. Protein sequence: CASSRQGQETQYF.

This clone was counted only a few times. V usage is TRBV10-3 and J usage is TRBJ2-2; D is tentatively TRBD1 or TRBD2 (6 bases each). CDR3 length: 14 amino acids. Germline loops: CDR1 ENHRY, CDR2 SYGVKD. V lost 0 bases, J lost 6 bases, and 8 bases lay in between. The CDR3 sequence is CAISESGGPGELFF. CDR3 nucleotide sequence: TGTGCCATCAGTGAGTCTGGGGGGCCCGGGGAGCTGTTTTTT.

Note on this clone: Other DNA sequences in the sample encode the same CDR3. The rearrangement uses TRBV28 and TRBJ2-5; D not certain. Trimming took 6 bases from V and 2 from J, leaving 7 bases between them. The CDR3 is made up of 12 amino acids. The germline V gene has CDR1 MDHEN and CDR2 SYDVKM. The CDR3 here is CASSLRQETQYF. The CDR3 coding sequence is TGTGCCAGCAGCCTCAGGCAAGAGACCCAGTACTTC.

This clone was counted a single time. The rearrangement joins TRBV28 to TRBJ1-2; D gene uncertain. The CDR3 extends over 13 amino acids. Trimming pared 5 bases from V and 4 bases from J, leaving 11 bases between. From germline, CDR1 is MDHEN and CDR2 SYDVKM. This CDR3 reads CASSPDEVYGYTF. The CDR3 nucleotides are TGTGCCAGCAGTCCTGACGAAGTCTATGGCTACACCTTC.

This chain uses TRBV4-3 with TRBJ2-3; 14 positions match TRBD2. There are 18 residues in the CDR3. J lost 5 bases, V lost 0 bases, and 7 bases had no gene match. Germline assignment: CDR1 LGHNA and CDR2 YSLEER. CDR3 in amino acids: CASSQDLAGTSGRDTQYF. CDR3 DNA: TGCGCCAGCAGCCAAGACTTAGCCGGGACTAGCGGGAGAGATACGCAGTATTTT.

This rearrangement joins TRBV18 to TRBJ2-7; D remains unclear. Germline V lookup: CDR1 KGHSH, CDR2 LQKENI. The V end was cut by 2 bases, the J end by 5 bases, with 10 bases between. CDR3 length: 13 amino acids. Here the CDR3 reads CASSPTSGHEQYF. CDR3 nucleotide sequence: TGTGCCAGCTCACCAACCTCGGGCCACGAGCAGTACTTC.